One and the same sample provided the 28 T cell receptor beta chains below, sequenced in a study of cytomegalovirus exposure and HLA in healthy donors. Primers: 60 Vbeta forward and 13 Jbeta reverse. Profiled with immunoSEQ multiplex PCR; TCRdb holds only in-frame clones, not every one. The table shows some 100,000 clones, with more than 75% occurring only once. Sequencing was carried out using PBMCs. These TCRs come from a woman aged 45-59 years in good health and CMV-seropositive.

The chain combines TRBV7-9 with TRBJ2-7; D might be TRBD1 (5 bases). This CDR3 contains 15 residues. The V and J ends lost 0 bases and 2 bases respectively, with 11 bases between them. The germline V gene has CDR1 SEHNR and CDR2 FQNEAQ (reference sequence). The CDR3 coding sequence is TGTGCCAGCAGCTTAGCGCGAACAGGCCCCTACGAGCAGTACTTC. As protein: CASSLARTGPYEQYF.

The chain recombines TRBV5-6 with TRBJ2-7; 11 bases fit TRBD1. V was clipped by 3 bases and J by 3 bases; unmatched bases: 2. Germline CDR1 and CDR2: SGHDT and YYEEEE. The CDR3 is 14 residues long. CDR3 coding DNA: TGTGCCAGCAGCTGGGACAGGGGGATCTACGAGCAGTACTTC. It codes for CASSWDRGIYEQYF.

The CDR3 nucleotides read TGTGCCAGCAGCCAGTCTGTGGACACTGAAGCTTTCTTT. Its translation: CASSQSVDTEAFF. The chain recombines TRBV11-3 with TRBJ1-1; unclear D gene. V gave up 5 bases and J gave up 3 bases, with 10 bases separating them. The CDR3 totals 13 residues. Germline loops: CDR1 SGHNT, CDR2 YENEEA.

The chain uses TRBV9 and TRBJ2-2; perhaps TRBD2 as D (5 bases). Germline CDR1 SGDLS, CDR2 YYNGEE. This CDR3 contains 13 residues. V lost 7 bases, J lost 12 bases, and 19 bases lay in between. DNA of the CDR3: TGTGCCAGCGGCACACACACGGAGGCTCAGCTGTTTTTT. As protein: CASGTHTEAQLFF.

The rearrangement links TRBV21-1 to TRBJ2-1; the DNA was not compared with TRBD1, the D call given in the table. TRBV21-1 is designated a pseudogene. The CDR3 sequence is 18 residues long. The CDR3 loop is CASSKPRQGWSSYNEQFF. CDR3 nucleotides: TGTGCCAGCAGCAAGCCCAGACAGGGGTGGAGCTCCTACAATGAGCAGTTCTTC.

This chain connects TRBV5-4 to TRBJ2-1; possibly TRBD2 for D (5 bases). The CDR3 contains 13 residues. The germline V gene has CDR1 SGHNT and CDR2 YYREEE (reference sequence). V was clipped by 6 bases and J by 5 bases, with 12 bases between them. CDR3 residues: CASTPDWNNEQFF. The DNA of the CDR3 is TGTGCCAGCACCCCGGACTGGAACAATGAGCAGTTCTTC. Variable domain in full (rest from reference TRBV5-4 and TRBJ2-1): ETGVTQSPTHLIKTRGQQVTLRCSSQSGHNTVSWYQQALGQGPQFIFQYYREEENGRGNFPPRFSGLQFPNYSSELNVNALELDDSALYLCASTPDWNNEQFFGPGTRLTVL.

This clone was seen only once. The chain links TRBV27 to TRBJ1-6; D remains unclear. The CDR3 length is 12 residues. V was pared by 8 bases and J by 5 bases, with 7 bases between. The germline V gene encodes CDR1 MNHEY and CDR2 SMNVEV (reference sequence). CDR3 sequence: CASRRDNSPLHF. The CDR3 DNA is TGTGCCAGCCGCCGCGATAATTCACCCCTCCACTTT.

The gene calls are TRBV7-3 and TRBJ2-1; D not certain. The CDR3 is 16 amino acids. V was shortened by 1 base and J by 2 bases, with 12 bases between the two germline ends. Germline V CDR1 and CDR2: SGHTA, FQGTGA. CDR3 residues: CASSLSGGFAYNEQFF. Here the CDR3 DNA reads TGTGCCAGCAGCTTAAGTGGCGGTTTCGCCTACAATGAGCAGTTCTTC.

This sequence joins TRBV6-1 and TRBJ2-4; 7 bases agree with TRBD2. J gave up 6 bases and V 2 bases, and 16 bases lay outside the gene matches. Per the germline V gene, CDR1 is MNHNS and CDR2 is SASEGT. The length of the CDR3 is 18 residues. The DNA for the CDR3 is TGTGCCAGCAGTGAACGAGGGAGGGCAGGCCGGTTTACAAACATTCAGTACTTC. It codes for CASSERGRAGRFTNIQYF.

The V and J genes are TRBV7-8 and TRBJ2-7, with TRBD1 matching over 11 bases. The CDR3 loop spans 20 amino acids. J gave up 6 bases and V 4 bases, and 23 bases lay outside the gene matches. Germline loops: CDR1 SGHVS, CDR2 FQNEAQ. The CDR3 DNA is TGTGCCAGCAGCTCAGGACAGGGGGCGGTGGGCGGGAGGGCCGTATCCGAGCAGTACTTC. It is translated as CASSSGQGAVGGRAVSEQYF.

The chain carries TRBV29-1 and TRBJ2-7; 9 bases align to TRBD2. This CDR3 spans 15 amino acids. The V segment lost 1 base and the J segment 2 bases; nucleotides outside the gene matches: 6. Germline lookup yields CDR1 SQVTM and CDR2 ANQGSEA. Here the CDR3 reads CSVEGTAGGPYEQYF. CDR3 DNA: TGCAGCGTTGAAGGTACGGCGGGGGGGCCCTACGAGCAGTACTTC.

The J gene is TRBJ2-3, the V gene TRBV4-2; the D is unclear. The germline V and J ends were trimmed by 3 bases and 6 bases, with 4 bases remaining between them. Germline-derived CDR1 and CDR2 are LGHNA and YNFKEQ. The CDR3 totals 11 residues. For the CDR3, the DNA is TGTGCCAGCAGCCACTCGGATACGCAGTATTTT. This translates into CASSHSDTQYF.

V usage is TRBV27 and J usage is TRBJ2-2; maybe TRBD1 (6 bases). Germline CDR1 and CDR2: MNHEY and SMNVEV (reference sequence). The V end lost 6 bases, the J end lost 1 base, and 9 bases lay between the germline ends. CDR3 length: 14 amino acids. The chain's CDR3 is CASSRTVNTGELFF. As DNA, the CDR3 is TGTGCCAGCAGCCGGACAGTGAACACCGGGGAGCTGTTTTTT.

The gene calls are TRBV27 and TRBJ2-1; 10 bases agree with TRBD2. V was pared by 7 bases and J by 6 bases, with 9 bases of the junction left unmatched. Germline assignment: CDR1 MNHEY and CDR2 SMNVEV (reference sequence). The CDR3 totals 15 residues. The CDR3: CASTKLAGPSNEQFF. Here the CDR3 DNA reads TGTGCCAGCACCAAACTAGCGGGGCCCTCCAATGAGCAGTTCTTC.

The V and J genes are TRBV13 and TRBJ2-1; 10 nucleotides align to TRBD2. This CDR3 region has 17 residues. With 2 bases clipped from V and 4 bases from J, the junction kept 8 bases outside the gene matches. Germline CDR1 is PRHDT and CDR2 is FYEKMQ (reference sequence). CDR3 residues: CASSLRVRTSGYNEQFF. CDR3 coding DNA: TGTGCCAGCAGCTTAAGGGTAAGGACTAGCGGTTACAATGAGCAGTTCTTC.

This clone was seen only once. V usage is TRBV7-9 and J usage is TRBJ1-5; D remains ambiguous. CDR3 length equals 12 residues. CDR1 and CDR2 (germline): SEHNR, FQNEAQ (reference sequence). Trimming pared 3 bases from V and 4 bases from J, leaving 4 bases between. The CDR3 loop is CASSLANQPQHF. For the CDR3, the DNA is TGTGCCAGCAGCTTGGCTAATCAGCCCCAGCATTTT.

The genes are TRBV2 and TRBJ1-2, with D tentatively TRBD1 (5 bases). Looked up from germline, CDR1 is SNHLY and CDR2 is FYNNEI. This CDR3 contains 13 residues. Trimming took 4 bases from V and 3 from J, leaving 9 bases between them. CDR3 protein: CASSVSRDYGYTF. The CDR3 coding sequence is TGTGCCAGCAGTGTGAGCAGGGACTATGGCTACACCTTC.

The CDR3 DNA sequence: TGTGCCAGCAGTTACCCGACAGGATCCTACAATGAGCAGTTCTTC. Translated, it gives CASSYPTGSYNEQFF. This sequence joins TRBV6-5 and TRBJ2-1; a possible D gene is TRBD1 (6 bases). Germline CDR1 reads MNHEY; CDR2 reads SVGAGI. This CDR3 spans 15 amino acids. The V end lost 2 bases, the J end lost 1 base, and 9 bases lay between the germline ends.

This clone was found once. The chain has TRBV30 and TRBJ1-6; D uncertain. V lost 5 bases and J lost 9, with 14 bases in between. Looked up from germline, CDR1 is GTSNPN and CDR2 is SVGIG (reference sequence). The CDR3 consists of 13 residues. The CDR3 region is CAWGPPLGSPLHF. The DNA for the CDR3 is TGTGCCTGGGGGCCCCCCTTGGGTTCACCCCTCCACTTT. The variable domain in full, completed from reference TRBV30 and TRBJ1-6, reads SQTIHQWPATLVQPVGSPLSLECTVEGTSNPNLYWYRQAAGRGLQLLFYSVGIGQISSEVPQNLSASRPQDRQFILSSKKLLLSDSGFYLCAWGPPLGSPLHFGNGTRLTVT.

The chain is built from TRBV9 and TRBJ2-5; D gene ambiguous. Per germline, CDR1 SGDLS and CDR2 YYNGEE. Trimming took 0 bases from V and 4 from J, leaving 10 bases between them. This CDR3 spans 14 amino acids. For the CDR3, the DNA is TGTGCCAGCAGCGTAGAGCCAAGCCGAGAGACCCAGTACTTC. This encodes CASSVEPSRETQYF.

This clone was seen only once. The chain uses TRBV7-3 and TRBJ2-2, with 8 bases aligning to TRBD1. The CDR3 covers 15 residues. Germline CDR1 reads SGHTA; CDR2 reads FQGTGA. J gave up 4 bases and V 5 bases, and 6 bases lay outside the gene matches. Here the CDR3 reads CASSRPGGATGELFF. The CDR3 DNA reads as TGTGCCAGCAGCCGACCAGGGGGCGCCACCGGGGAGCTGTTTTTT. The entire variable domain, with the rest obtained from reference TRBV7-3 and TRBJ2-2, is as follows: GAGVSQTPSNKVTEKGKYVELRCDPISGHTALYWYRQSLGQGPEFLIYFQGTGAADDSGLPNDRFFAVRPEGSVSTLKIQRTERGDSAVYLCASSRPGGATGELFFGEGSRLTVL.

The DNA for the CDR3 is TGTGCCAGTAGTATCAGGGGCGAGGCGGCTAGCTCCTACGAGCAGTACTTC. The encoded protein is CASSIRGEAASSYEQYF. The rearrangement uses TRBV19 and TRBJ2-7; D possibly corresponds to TRBD1 (6 bases). This CDR3 comprises 17 residues. With 3 bases removed from V and 0 bases from J, the gap between germline ends came to 18 bases. Germline loops: CDR1 LNHDA, CDR2 SQIVND (reference sequence).

In DNA form, the CDR3 reads TGTGCCATCAGTGTTTTAGCGGGGGGTTCCTACAATGAGCAGTTCTTC. Translated: CAISVLAGGSYNEQFF. This chain links TRBV10-3 with TRBJ2-1, with TRBD2 identical over 10 bases. Germline assignment: CDR1 ENHRY and CDR2 SYGVKD. J was trimmed by 1 base and V by 4 bases; bases with no gene match: 4. The CDR3 totals 16 residues.

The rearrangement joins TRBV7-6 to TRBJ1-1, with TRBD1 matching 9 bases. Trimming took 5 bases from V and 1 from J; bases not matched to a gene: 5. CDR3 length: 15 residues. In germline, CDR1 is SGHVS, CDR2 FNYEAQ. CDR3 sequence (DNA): TGTGCCAGCAGCGTACCGGGACAGGGGAACACTGAAGCTTTCTTT. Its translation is CASSVPGQGNTEAFF.

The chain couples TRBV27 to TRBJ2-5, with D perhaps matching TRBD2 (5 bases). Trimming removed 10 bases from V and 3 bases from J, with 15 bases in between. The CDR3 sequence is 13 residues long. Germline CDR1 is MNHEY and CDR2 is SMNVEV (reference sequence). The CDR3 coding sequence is TGTGCCACCCGGGATTTGGGTGAAGAGACCCAGTACTTC. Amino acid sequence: CATRDLGEETQYF.

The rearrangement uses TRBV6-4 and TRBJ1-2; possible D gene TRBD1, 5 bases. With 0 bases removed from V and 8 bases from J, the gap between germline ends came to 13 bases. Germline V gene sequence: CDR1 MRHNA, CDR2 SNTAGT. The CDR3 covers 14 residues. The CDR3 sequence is CASSDSGGAGGYTF. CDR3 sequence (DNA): TGTGCCAGCAGTGACTCGGGAGGGGCTGGGGGCTACACCTTC.

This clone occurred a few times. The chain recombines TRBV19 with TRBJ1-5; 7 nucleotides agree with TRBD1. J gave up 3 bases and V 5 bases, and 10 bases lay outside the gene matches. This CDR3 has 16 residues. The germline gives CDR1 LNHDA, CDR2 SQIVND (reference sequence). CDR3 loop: CASSFGDRRYNQPQHF. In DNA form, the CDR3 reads TGTGCCAGTAGTTTCGGGGACAGAAGGTACAATCAGCCCCAGCATTTT.

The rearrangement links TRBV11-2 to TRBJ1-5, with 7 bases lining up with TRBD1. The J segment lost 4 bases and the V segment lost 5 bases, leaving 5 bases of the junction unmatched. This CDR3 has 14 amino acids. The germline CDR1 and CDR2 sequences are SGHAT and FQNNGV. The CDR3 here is CASSQGGVNQPQHF. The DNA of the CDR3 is TGTGCCAGCAGCCAGGGGGGAGTTAATCAGCCCCAGCATTTT.